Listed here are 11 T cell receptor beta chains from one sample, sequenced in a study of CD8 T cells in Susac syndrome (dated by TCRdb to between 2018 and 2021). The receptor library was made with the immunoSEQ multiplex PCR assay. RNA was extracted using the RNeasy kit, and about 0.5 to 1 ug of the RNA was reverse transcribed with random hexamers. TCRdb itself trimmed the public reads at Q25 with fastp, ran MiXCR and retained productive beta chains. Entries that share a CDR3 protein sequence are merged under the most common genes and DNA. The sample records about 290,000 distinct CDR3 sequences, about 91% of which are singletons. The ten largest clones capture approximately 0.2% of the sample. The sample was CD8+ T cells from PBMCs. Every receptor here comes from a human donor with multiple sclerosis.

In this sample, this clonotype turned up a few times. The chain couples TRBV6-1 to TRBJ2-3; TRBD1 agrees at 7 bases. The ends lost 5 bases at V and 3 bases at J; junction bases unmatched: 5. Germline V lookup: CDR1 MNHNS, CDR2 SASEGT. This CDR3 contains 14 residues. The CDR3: CASSLWDRTDTQYF. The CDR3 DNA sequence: TGTGCCAGCAGTTTGTGGGACAGAACAGATACGCAGTATTTT.

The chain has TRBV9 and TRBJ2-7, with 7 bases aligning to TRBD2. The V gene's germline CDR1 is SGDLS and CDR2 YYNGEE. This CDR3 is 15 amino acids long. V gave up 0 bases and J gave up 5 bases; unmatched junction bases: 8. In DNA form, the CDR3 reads TGTGCCAGCAGCGTAGCTGGCGGGAGCCCAGACGAGCAGTACTTC. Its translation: CASSVAGGSPDEQYF.

CDR3 loop: CASSLASYNEQFF. The CDR3 nucleotides are TGTGCCAGCAGTTTAGCCTCCTACAATGAGCAGTTCTTC. The rearrangement uses TRBV6-5 and TRBJ2-1; D is uncertain. The V end was cut by 4 bases, the J end by 0 bases, with 4 bases between. Per the germline V gene, CDR1 is MNHEY and CDR2 is SVGAGI. CDR3 size: 13 residues.

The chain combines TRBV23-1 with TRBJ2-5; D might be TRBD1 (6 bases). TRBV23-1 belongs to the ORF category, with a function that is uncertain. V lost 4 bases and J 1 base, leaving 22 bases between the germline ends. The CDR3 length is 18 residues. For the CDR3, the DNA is TGCGCCAGCAGTCGGAAACTGGGCCTAGGACAGCCCCAAGAGACCCAGTACTTC. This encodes CASSRKLGLGQPQETQYF.

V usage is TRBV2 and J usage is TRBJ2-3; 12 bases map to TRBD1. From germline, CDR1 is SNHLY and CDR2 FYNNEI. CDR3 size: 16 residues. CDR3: CARTDPGQGATDTQYF. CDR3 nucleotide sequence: TGTGCTCGAACAGACCCGGGACAGGGGGCTACAGATACGCAGTATTTT.

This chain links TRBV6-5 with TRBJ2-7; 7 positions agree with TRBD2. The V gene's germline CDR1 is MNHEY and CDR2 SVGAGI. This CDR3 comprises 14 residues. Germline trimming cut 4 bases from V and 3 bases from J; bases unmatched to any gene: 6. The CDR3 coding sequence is TGTGCCAGCAGTTGGTCGGCGGGAGTCTACGAGCAGTACTTC. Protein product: CASSWSAGVYEQYF.

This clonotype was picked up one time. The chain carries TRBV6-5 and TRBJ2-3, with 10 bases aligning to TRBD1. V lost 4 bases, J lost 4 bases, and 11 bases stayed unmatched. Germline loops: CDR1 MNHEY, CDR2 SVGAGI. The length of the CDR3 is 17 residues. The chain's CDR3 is CASSSTRPGTGADTQYF. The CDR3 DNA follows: TGTGCCAGCAGTTCCACTCGTCCCGGGACAGGGGCAGATACGCAGTATTTT.

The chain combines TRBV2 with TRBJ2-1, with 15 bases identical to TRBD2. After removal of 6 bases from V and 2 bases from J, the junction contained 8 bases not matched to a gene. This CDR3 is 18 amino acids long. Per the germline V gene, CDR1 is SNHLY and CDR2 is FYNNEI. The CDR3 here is CASSGGTSGRTTYNEQFF. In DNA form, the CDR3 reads TGTGCCAGCAGCGGAGGGACTAGCGGGAGGACTACCTACAATGAGCAGTTCTTC.

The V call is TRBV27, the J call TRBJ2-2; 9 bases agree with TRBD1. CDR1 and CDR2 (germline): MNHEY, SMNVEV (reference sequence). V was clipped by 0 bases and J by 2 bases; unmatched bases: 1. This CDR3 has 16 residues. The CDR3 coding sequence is TGTGCCAGCAGTTTATCGGGACAGGGTAACACCGGGGAGCTGTTTTTT. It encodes CASSLSGQGNTGELFF.

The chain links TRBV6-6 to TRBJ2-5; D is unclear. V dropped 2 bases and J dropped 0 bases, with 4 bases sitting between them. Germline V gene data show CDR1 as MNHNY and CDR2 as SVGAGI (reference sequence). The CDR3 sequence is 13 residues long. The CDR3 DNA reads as TGTGCCAGCAGTTACATGTACCAAGAGACCCAGTACTTC. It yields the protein CASSYMYQETQYF.

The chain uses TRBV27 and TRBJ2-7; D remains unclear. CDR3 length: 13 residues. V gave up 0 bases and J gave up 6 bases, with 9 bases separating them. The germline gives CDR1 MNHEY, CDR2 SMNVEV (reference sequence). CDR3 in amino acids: CASSLSARREQYF. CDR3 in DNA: TGTGCCAGCAGTTTATCTGCCAGGCGCGAGCAGTACTTC.